Below are 21 T cell receptor beta chains sequenced from a single sample in a study of blood T cells in healthy people across ages. It was with a sample-barcoded 5' primer and a J-beta primer mix that a second PCR of roughly 6 to 12 cycles was run. TCRdb analysed the 5' RACE reads with MiXCR anew, one entry per CDR3 protein. The sample lists around 800,000 distinct CDR3 sequences; under 45% were seen once. Sequencing was performed on blood. These receptors came from a man in his sixties in good health.

The rearrangement uses TRBV30 and TRBJ1-6; TRBD1 is a possible D gene (5 bases). The germline V and J ends were trimmed by 0 bases and 9 bases, with 12 bases remaining between them. The CDR3 is 14 residues long. Germline CDR1 GTSNPN, CDR2 SVGIG (reference sequence). DNA for the CDR3: TGTGCCTGGAGTGTAGCGGTGGGGACTTCACCCCTCCACTTT. Translation: CAWSVAVGTSPLHF.

In this sample, this clonotype turned up a few times. The rearrangement links TRBV9 to TRBJ2-7; 9 bases are shared with TRBD1. The CDR3 runs 14 residues. CDR1 and CDR2 (germline): SGDLS, YYNGEE. V was clipped by 4 bases and J by 3 bases; unmatched bases: 5. CDR3 nucleotides: TGTGCCAGCAGCTCCCGACAGGGGGACTACGAGCAGTACTTC. Translated, it gives CASSSRQGDYEQYF.

The chain combines TRBV2 with TRBJ2-5, with D uncertain. Trimming left V 6 bases short and J 2 bases short, with 13 bases between. Germline V gene data show CDR1 as SNHLY and CDR2 as FYNNEI. CDR3 length equals 14 residues. The CDR3 loop is CASRARAPQETQYF. The DNA of the CDR3 is TGTGCCAGCAGGGCCCGGGCTCCACAAGAGACCCAGTACTTC.

The V call is TRBV20-1, the J call TRBJ2-7, with D possibly matching TRBD1 (6 bases). With 6 bases removed from V and 2 bases from J, the gap between germline ends came to 14 bases. The CDR3 loop spans 13 amino acids. Germline CDR1 reads DFQATT; CDR2 reads SNEGSKA (reference sequence). The CDR3 sequence is CSASSWGPYEQYF. CDR3 nucleotides: TGCAGTGCGAGCTCATGGGGGCCCTACGAGCAGTACTTC.

This chain connects TRBV7-9 to TRBJ1-2; D gene unclear. Trimming stripped 5 bases from V and 5 bases from J, with 12 bases between. CDR3 size: 13 residues. The germline CDR1 and CDR2 sequences are SEHNR and FQNEAQ (reference sequence). The DNA for the CDR3 is TGTGCCAGCAGCAGTAACACCTGGTATGGCTACACCTTC. The encoded protein is CASSSNTWYGYTF.

This rearrangement joins TRBV2 to TRBJ2-3; TRBD2 aligns across 9 bases. The germline V gene encodes CDR1 SNHLY and CDR2 FYNNEI. Trimming removed 3 bases from V and 3 bases from J; junction bases left unmatched: 7. The CDR3 is made up of 16 amino acids. The CDR3, as DNA: TGTGCCAGCAGTGACTGGCGGGGGGGCCGGACAGATACGCAGTATTTT. Translated, it gives CASSDWRGGRTDTQYF.

The chain uses TRBV4-1 and TRBJ2-1; 11 bases align to TRBD2. The CDR3 has 19 amino acids. With 0 bases clipped from V and 0 bases from J, the junction kept 7 bases outside the gene matches. Per the germline V gene, CDR1 is MGHRA and CDR2 is YSYEKL. CDR3 bases: TGCGCCAGCAGCCAAGACCCTAGCGGGGGGAGCCCCTCCTACAATGAGCAGTTCTTC. Translated, it gives CASSQDPSGGSPSYNEQFF.

The chain is built from TRBV3-1 and TRBJ1-1; no firm D call. Germline loops: CDR1 LGHDT, CDR2 YNNKEL (reference sequence). V was trimmed by 6 bases and J by 0 bases, leaving 11 bases between them. This CDR3 region has 14 residues. CDR3 coding DNA: TGTGCCAGCAGGAGGGAGTTCATGAACACTGAAGCTTTCTTT. This gives the protein CASRREFMNTEAFF.

The chain carries TRBV4-2 and TRBJ2-5; maybe TRBD1 (7 bases). V lost 0 bases, J lost 1 base, and 21 bases lay in between. There are 19 residues in the CDR3. Germline lookup yields CDR1 LGHNA and CDR2 YNFKEQ. Written as DNA, the CDR3 is TGTGCCAGCAGCCAAGATGGAGGGGGCGGGATCCAAACCCAAGAGACCCAGTACTTC. Translated, it gives CASSQDGGGGIQTQETQYF.

This clonotype was seen a few times. This chain uses TRBV20-1 with TRBJ1-2, with a weak D call TRBD1 (6 bases). Trimming stripped 5 bases from V and 0 bases from J, with 19 bases between. Germline values: CDR1 DFQATT, CDR2 SNEGSKA (reference sequence). This CDR3 comprises 16 residues. The DNA for the CDR3 is TGCAGTGCTGTACAGGGATCGCGGAAAGCTAACTATGGCTACACCTTC. It specifies CSAVQGSRKANYGYTF.

The chain carries TRBV19 and TRBJ2-7; possibly TRBD1 or TRBD2 for D (6 bases each). CDR1 and CDR2 from the germline V gene are LNHDA and SQIVND (reference sequence). The CDR3 is 15 amino acids. The V gene lost 5 bases and the J gene lost 3 bases, with 17 bases spanning the gap. CDR3 region: CASSPKGGGGYEQYF. Here the CDR3 DNA reads TGTGCCAGTAGTCCTAAAGGGGGAGGAGGCTACGAGCAGTACTTC.

This chain connects TRBV7-2 to TRBJ2-5; D ambiguous. The germline V gene has CDR1 SGHTA and CDR2 FQGNSA. V was trimmed by 6 bases and J by 5 bases, leaving 13 bases between them. This CDR3 comprises 13 residues. The CDR3 DNA sequence: TGTGCCAGCAGGCAAACAGAGGTGGAGACCCAGTACTTC. Translated: CASRQTEVETQYF.

The chain combines TRBV2 with TRBJ2-3; no clear D. The CDR3 covers 15 residues. The V end lost 2 bases, the J end lost 2 bases, and 11 bases lay between the germline ends. Per germline, CDR1 SNHLY and CDR2 FYNNEI. CDR3 sequence reads: CASSERPENTDTQYF. The CDR3 DNA follows: TGTGCCAGCAGTGAACGACCGGAGAACACAGATACGCAGTATTTT. Supplemented by reference TRBV2 and TRBJ2-3, the full variable domain reads EPEVTQTPSHQVTQMGQEVILRCVPISNHLYFYWYRQILGQKVEFLVSFYNNEISEKSEIFDDQFSVERPDGSNFTLKIRSTKLEDSAMYFCASSERPENTDTQYFGPGTRLTVL.

This sequence joins TRBV21-1 and TRBJ1-2. TRBV21-1 is flagged as a pseudogene. CDR3 length: 15 residues. The CDR3 DNA sequence: TGTGCCAGCAGCAAAGTAGCCCGTAGTAGCTATGGCTACACCTTC. Translating gives CASSKVARSSYGYTF.

The chain carries TRBV5-1 and TRBJ2-3; D gene ambiguous. The CDR3 runs 13 residues. The V and J ends lost 4 bases and 4 bases respectively, with 10 bases between them. In germline, CDR1 is SGHRS, CDR2 YFSETQ. CDR3 in amino acids: CASSPFDPDTQYF. The CDR3 DNA is TGCGCCAGCAGCCCCTTTGACCCAGATACGCAGTATTTT. Supplemented by reference TRBV5-1 and TRBJ2-3, the full variable domain reads KAGVTQTPRYLIKTRGQQVTLSCSPISGHRSVSWYQQTPGQGLQFLFEYFSETQRNKGNFPGRFSGRQFSNSRSEMNVSTLELGDSALYLCASSPFDPDTQYFGPGTRLTVL.

The chain combines TRBV12-3 or TRBV12-4 with TRBJ2-3; 7 bases fit TRBD2. Losses at the gene ends were 5 bases for V and 4 bases for J; bases not matched to a gene: 9. This CDR3 comprises 15 residues. CDR3 nucleotides: TGTGCCAGCAGTCAACGGAGAAGCGGGGCAGATACGCAGTATTTT. Translation gives CASSQRRSGADTQYF.

Remarks on this clonotype: The junction and the germline gene differ at one end; a read error may be behind it. The chain carries TRBV7-9 and TRBJ2-1; D might be TRBD2 (5 bases). The CDR3 is made up of 16 amino acids. Germline assignment: CDR1 SEHNR and CDR2 FQNEAQ (reference sequence). The CDR3, as DNA: TGTGCCAGCAGCTTAGGCGGGCCTATCTCCTACAATGAGCAGTCCTTC. It is translated as CASSLGGPISYNEQSF.

This clonotype was counted a few times. The gene calls are TRBV20-1 and TRBJ2-5; a weak D match, TRBD1 (6 bases). V gave up 3 bases and J gave up 7 bases, with 15 bases separating them. In germline, CDR1 is DFQATT, CDR2 SNEGSKA (reference sequence). The CDR3 totals 13 residues. CDR3 sequence: CSASNDRFRTQYF. The CDR3, as DNA: TGCAGTGCTAGCAACGACAGGTTTAGGACCCAGTACTTC.

The CDR3 loop is CASSPLLREKLFF. The DNA for the CDR3 is TGTGCCAGCAGCCCCCTTTTGAGGGAAAAACTGTTTTTT. The rearrangement links TRBV7-2 to TRBJ1-4; D ambiguous. The CDR3 length is 13 residues. V was cut by 5 bases and J by 8 bases, with 12 bases left in between. The germline V gene has CDR1 SGHTA and CDR2 FQGNSA.

J is TRBJ2-1 and V is TRBV4-3; TRBD2 matches at 7 bases. The J segment lost 2 bases and the V segment lost 10 bases, leaving 11 bases of the junction unmatched. CDR1 and CDR2 (germline): LGHNA, YSLEER. The CDR3 runs 15 residues. In nucleotides, the CDR3 is TGCGCCACCAAGTTCGGGGGGATCCCCTACAATGAGCAGTTCTTC. Its translation is CATKFGGIPYNEQFF.

The table lists this clonotype with a few counts. The V gene is TRBV7-9, the J gene TRBJ2-3; 10 bases are shared with TRBD2. Germline V gene data show CDR1 as SEHNR and CDR2 as FQNEAQ (reference sequence). The CDR3 has 17 amino acids. The V and J ends lost 1 base and 4 bases, in that order; junction bases with no gene match: 8. CDR3 nucleotide sequence: TGTGCCAGCAGCTTAGGACAAGCGGGGGGGCTGGCAGATACGCAGTATTTT. Amino acid sequence: CASSLGQAGGLADTQYF.